This T cell receptor beta chain was captured in a study of blood T cell repertoires in COVID-19. At the level of the study: Both acute and convalescent COVID-19 samples were obtained from the United States, Italy and Spain.

V lost 7 bases and J lost 4; bases outside the gene matches: 18. The germline V gene encodes CDR1 LNHDA and CDR2 SQIVND (reference sequence). The CDR3 sequence is 17 residues long. As handled by the study authors: Reference gene primer amplification gave nucleated cell count estimates. Some clones are missing from TCRdb's copy, which holds only in-frame ones; the method was immunoSEQ multiplex PCR. V and J calls and clone size come straight from that table; D and trimming were deduced from the DNA. Of about 220,000 clones in the sample, 65% to 85% were seen once. The chain recombines TRBV19 with TRBJ1-2; 7 bases agree with TRBD1. Specimen: peripheral blood. This clonotype originated in a human donor in a cohort sampled during active COVID-19. CDR3 protein: CASNTPGTVGVGYGYTF. Here the CDR3 DNA reads TGTGCCAGTAACACACCCGGGACAGTCGGAGTGGGCTATGGCTACACCTTC.